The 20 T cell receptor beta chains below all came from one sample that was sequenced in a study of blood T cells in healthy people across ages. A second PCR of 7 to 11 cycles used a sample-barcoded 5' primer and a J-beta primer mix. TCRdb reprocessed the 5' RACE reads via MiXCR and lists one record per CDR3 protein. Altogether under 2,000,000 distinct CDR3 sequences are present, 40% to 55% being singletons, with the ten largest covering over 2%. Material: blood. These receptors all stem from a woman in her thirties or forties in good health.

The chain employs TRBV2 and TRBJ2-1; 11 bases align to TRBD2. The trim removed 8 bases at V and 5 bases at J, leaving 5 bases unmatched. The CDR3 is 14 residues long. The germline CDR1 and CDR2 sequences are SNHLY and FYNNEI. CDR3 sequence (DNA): TGTGCCAGCGTCCGACTAGCGGGGCACAATGAGCAGTTCTTC. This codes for CASVRLAGHNEQFF.

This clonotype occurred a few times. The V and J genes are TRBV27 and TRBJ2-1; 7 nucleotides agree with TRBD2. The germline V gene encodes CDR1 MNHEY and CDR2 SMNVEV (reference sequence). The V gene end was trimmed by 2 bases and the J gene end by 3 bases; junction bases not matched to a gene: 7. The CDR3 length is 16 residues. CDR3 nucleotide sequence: TGTGCCAGCAGTTTACCCCGGGGGGTAGGCTACAATGAGCAGTTCTTC. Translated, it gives CASSLPRGVGYNEQFF.

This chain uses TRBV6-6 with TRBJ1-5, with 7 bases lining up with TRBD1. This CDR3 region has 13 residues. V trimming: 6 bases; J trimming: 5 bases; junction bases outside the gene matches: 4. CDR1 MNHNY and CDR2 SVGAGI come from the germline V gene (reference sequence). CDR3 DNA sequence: TGTGCCAGCAGGGGTACAGGGGATCAGCCCCAGCATTTT. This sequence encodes CASRGTGDQPQHF.

CDR3 residues: CASSLVGGQGPYEQYF. As DNA, the CDR3 is TGTGCCAGCAGTTTAGTTGGGGGACAGGGGCCTTACGAGCAGTACTTC. The chain has TRBV27 and TRBJ2-5; 10 bases line up with TRBD1. The J call may be wrong; the DNA end is better matched by TRBJ2-7. Germline CDR1 reads MNHEY; CDR2 reads SMNVEV (reference sequence). There are 16 residues in the CDR3.

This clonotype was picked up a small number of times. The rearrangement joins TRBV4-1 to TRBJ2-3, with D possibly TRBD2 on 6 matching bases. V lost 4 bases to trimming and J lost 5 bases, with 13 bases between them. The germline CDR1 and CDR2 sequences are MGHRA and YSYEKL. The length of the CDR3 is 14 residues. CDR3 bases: TGCGCCAGCAGCCCTTACCGGGACTTAGATACGCAGTATTTT. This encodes CASSPYRDLDTQYF.

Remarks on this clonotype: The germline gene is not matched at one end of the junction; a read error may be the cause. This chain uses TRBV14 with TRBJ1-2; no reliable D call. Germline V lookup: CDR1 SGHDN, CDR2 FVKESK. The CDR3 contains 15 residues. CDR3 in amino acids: CASNQEAGPPWGYTF. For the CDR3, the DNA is TGTGCCAGCAACCAAGAGGCAGGTCCCCCGTGGGGCTACACCTTC.

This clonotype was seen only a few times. The CDR3, as DNA: TGTGCCAGCAGGGGGACTATCCTTGAGCAGTTCTTC. Encoded protein: CASRGTILEQFF. The rearrangement joins TRBV2 to TRBJ2-1; 7 bases align to TRBD2. CDR1 and CDR2 from the germline V gene are SNHLY and FYNNEI. The V and J ends lost 6 bases and 9 bases, in that order; junction bases with no gene match: 5. The CDR3 has 12 amino acids.

The DNA for the CDR3 is TGTGCCAGCAGCCACCCGGACGGGGGGGCCACGGGGAATGAGCAGTTCTTC. It specifies CASSHPDGGATGNEQFF. The chain couples TRBV3-1 to TRBJ2-1; 8 bases line up with TRBD2. The CDR3 is 17 residues long. The V segment lost 3 bases and the J segment 7 bases; nucleotides outside the gene matches: 14. CDR1 LGHDT and CDR2 YNNKEL come from the germline V gene (reference sequence).

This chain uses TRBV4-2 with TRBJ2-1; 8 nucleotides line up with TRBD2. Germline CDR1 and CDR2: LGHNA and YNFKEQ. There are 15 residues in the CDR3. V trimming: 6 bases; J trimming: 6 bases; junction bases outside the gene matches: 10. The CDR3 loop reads CASSPLSGGRNEQFF. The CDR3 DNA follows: TGTGCCAGCAGTCCACTGAGCGGGGGCCGCAATGAGCAGTTCTTC.

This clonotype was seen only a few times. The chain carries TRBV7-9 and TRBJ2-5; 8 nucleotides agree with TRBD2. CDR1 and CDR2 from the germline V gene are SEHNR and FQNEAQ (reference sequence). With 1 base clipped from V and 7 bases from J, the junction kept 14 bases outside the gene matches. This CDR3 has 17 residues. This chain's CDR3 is CASSLVTSAIVSGTQYF. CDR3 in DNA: TGTGCCAGCAGCTTAGTGACTAGCGCCATCGTTTCTGGGACCCAGTACTTC.

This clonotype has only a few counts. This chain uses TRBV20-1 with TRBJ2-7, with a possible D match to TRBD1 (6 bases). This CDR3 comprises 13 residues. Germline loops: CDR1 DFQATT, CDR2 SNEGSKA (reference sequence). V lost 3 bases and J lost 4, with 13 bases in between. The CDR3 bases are TGCAGTGCTAGGGGACACCCGATGTACGAGCAGTACTTC. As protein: CSARGHPMYEQYF.

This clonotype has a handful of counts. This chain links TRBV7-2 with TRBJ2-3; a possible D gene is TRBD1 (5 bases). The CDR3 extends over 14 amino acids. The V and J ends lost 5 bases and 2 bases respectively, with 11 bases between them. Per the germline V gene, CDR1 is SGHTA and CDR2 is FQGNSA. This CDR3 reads CASSPDTATDTQYF. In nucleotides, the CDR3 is TGTGCCAGCAGCCCGGACACGGCCACAGATACGCAGTATTTT.

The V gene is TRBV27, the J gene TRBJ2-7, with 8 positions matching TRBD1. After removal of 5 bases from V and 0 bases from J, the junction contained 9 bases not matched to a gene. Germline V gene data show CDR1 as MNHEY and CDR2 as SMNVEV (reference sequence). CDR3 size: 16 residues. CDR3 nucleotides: TGTGCCAGCAGTCAGTTAACGGACAGGGTCTCCTACGAGCAGTACTTC. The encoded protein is CASSQLTDRVSYEQYF.

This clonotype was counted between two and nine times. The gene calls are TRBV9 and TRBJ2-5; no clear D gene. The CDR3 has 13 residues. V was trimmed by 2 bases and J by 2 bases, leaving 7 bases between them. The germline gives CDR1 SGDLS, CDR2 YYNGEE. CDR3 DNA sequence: TGTGCCAGCAGCGTGGACGCGCAAGAGACCCAGTACTTC. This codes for CASSVDAQETQYF.

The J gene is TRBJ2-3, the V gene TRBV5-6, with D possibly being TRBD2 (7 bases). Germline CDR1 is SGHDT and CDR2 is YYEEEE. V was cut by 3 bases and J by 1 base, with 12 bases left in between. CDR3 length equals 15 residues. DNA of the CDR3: TGTGCCAGCAGCTCAGGGGACTATTGCACAGATACGCAGTATTTT. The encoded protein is CASSSGDYCTDTQYF. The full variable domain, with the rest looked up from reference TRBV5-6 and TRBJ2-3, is DAGVTQSPTHLIKTRGQQVTLRCSPKSGHDTVSWYQQALGQGPQFIFQYYEEEERQRGNFPDRFSGHQFPNYSSELNVNALLLGDSALYLCASSSGDYCTDTQYFGPGTRLTVL.

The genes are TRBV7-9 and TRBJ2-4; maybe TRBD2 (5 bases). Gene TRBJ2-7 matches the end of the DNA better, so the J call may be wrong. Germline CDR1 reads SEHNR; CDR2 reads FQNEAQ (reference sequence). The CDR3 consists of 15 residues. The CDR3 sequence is CASSLAGGSVHEQYF. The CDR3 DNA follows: TGTGCCAGCAGCTTAGCAGGAGGATCAGTCCACGAGCAGTACTTC.

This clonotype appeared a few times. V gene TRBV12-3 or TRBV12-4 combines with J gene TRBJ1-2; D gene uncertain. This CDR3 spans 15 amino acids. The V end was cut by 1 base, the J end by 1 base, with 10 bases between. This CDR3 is CASSLGGVFNYGYTF. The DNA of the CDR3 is TGTGCCAGCAGTTTAGGGGGTGTTTTTAACTATGGCTACACCTTC.

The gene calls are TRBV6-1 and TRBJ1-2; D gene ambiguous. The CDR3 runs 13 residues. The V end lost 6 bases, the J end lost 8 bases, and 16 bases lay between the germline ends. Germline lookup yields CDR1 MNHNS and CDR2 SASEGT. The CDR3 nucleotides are TGTGCCAGCAGCCCCAATTCTCCGGGGGGCTACACCTTC. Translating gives CASSPNSPGGYTF.

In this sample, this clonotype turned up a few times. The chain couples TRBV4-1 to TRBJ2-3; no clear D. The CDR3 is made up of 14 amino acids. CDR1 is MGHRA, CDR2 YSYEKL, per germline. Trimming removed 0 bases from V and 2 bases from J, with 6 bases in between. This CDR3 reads CASSQDRHTDTQYF. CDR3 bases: TGCGCCAGCAGCCAAGATAGGCACACAGATACGCAGTATTTT.

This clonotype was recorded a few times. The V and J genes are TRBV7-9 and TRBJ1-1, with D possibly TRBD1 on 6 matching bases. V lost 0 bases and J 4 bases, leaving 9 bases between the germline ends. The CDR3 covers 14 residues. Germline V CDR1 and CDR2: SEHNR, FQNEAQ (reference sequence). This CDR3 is CASSLARGGTEAFF. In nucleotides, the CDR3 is TGTGCCAGCAGCTTAGCCAGGGGAGGCACTGAAGCTTTCTTT. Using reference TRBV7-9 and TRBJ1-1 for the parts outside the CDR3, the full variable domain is DTGVSQNPRHKITKRGQNVTFRCDPISEHNRLYWYRQTLGQGPEFLTYFQNEAQLEKSRLLSDRFSAERPKGSFSTLEIQRTEQGDSAMYLCASSLARGGTEAFFGQGTRLTVV.